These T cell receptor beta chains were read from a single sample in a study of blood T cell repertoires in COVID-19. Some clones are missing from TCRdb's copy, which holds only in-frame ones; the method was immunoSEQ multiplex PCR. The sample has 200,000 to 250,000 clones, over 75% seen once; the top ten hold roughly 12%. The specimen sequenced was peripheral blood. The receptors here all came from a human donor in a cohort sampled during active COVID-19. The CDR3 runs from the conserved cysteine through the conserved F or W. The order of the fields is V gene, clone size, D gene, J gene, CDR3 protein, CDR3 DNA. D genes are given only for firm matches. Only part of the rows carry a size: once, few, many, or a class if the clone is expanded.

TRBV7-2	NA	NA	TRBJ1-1	CASSFGRSNTEAFF	TGTGCCAGCAGCTTTGGGAGGTCGAACACTGAAGCTTTCTTT
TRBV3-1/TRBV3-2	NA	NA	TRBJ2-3	CASSLGPSTDTQYF	TGTGCCAGCAGCCTGGGCCCGAGCACAGATACGCAGTATTTT
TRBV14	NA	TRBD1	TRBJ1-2	CASSHRSGQGASGYTF	TGTGCCAGCAGCCACCGCTCCGGACAGGGGGCAAGTGGCTACACCTTC
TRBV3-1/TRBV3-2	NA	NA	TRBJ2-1	CASSQDRYNEQFF	TGTGCCAGCAGCCAAGATCGGTACAATGAGCAGTTCTTC
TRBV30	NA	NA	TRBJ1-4	CAWNGGANEKLFF	TGTGCCTGGAACGGGGGGGCTAATGAAAAACTGTTTTTT
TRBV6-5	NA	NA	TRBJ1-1	CASRHDSVTEAFF	TGTGCCAGCAGGCACGACAGTGTCACTGAAGCTTTCTTT
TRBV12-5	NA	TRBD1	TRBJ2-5	CASGAPTGNLQETQYF	TGTGCTAGTGGTGCCCCGACAGGGAATCTTCAAGAGACCCAGTACTTC
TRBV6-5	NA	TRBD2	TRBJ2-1	CASSYIIAGGGEQFF	TGTGCCAGCAGTTACATCATAGCGGGAGGAGGGGAGCAGTTCTTC
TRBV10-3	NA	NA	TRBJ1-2	CAISEGTGPYGYTF	TGTGCCATCAGTGAGGGAACAGGACCCTATGGCTACACCTTC
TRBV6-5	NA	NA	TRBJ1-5	CASSYGRGDQPQHF	TGTGCCAGCAGTTACGGCCGGGGAGATCAGCCCCAGCATTTT
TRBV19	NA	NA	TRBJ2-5	CASSITRGGETQYF	TGTGCCAGTAGTATCACCAGGGGTGGGGAGACCCAGTACTTC
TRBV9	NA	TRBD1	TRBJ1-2	CASHRQGTYGYTF	TGTGCCAGTCACAGACAGGGGACCTATGGCTACACCTTC
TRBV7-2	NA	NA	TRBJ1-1	CASSDRETRRGNTEAFF	TGTGCCAGCAGCGATCGAGAAACAAGAAGGGGGAACACTGAAGCTTTCTTT
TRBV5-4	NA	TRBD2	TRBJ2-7	CASRAGGRSSYEQYF	TGTGCCAGCCGGGCGGGAGGGCGAAGCTCCTACGAGCAGTACTTC
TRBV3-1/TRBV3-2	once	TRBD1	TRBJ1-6	CASRVNLGTGSGPLHF	TGTGCCAGCAGGGTCAACCTCGGGACAGGGTCGGGGCCCCTCCACTTT
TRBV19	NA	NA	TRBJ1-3	CASHRRGNTIYF	TGTGCCAGTCATCGGCGGGGAAACACCATATATTTT
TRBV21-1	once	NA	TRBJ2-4	CASSKGIVDRAIAKNIQYF	TGTGCCAGCAGCAAAGGAATAGTGGACAGGGCGATAGCCAAAAACATTCAGTACTTC
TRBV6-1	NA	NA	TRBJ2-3	CASSEGYTTDTQYF	TGTGCCAGCAGTGAAGGGTACACGACAGATACGCAGTATTTT
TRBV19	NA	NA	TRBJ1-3	CASRGAESPSGNTIYF	TGTGCCAGTAGGGGGGCAGAGTCTCCATCTGGAAACACCATATATTTT
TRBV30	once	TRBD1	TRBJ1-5	CAWSVPQGEPNSNQPQHF	TGTGCCTGGAGTGTACCACAGGGGGAGCCTAATAGCAATCAGCCCCAGCATTTT
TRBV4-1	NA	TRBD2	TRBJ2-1	CASSQDPRGDYNEQFF	TGCGCCAGCAGCCAAGATCCCCGGGGGGATTACAATGAGCAGTTCTTC
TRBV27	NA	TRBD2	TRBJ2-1	CASSLNRGLAGGNEQFF	TGTGCCAGCAGTTTAAATAGGGGACTAGCGGGGGGGAATGAGCAGTTCTTC
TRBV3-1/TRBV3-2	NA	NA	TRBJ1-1	CASSQEGGGRLGGKGTEAFF	TGTGCCAGCAGCCAAGAAGGGGGAGGGCGGCTAGGGGGGAAAGGCACTGAAGCTTTCTTT
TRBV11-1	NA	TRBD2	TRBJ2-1	CASSSGGRGLNEQFF	TGTGCCAGCAGCTCAGGCGGGAGAGGGCTTAATGAGCAGTTCTTC
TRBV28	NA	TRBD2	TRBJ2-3	CASTWTSGTDTQYF	TGTGCCAGCACTTGGACTAGCGGCACAGATACGCAGTATTTT
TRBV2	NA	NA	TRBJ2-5	CASSQRMAGTGETQYF	TGTGCCAGCAGTCAACGGATGGCGGGGACTGGAGAGACCCAGTACTTC
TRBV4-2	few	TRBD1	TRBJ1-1	CASSQGQGVNTEAFF	TGTGCCAGCAGCCAAGGGCAGGGGGTGAACACTGAAGCTTTCTTT
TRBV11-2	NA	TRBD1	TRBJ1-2	CASSTQGGGLHGYTF	TGTGCCAGCAGCACCCAGGGGGGAGGATTACATGGCTACACCTTC
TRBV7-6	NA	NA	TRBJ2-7	CASSAGQPPGYEQYF	TGTGCCAGCAGCGCGGGACAGCCCCCGGGTTACGAGCAGTACTTC
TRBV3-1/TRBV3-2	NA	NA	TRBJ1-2	CASSPGGQPF	TGTGCCAGCAGCCCGGGGGGGCAGCCATTC
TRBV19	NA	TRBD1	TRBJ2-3	CASSSGTVFTDTQYF	TGTGCCAGTAGTTCCGGGACAGTTTTTACAGATACGCAGTATTTT
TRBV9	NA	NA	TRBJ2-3	CASSVDGADTQYF	TGTGCCAGCAGCGTAGACGGAGCAGATACGCAGTATTTT
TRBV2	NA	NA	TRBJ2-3	CASRETVSTDTQYF	TGTGCCAGCAGGGAGACAGTCTCCACAGATACGCAGTATTTT
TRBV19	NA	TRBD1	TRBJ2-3	CASTDRGRTDTQYF	TGTGCCAGTACGGACAGGGGAAGGACAGATACGCAGTATTTT
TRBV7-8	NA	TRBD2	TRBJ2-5	CASSSRVVAGTQYF	TGTGCCAGCAGCTCCCGGGTGGTAGCGGGGACCCAGTACTTC
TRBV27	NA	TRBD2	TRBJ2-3	CASSLRGRLAGGGTDTQYF	TGTGCCAGCAGTTTACGCGGAAGACTAGCGGGGGGAGGAACAGATACGCAGTATTTT
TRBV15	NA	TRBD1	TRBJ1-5	CATSRSGQGADNQPQHF	TGTGCCACCAGCAGATCGGGACAGGGGGCGGACAATCAGCCCCAGCATTTT
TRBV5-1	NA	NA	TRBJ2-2	CASSLQGHNTGELFF	TGCGCCAGCAGCCTCCAGGGTCACAACACCGGGGAGCTGTTTTTT
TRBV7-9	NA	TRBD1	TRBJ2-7	CASSSGQIYEQYF	TGTGCCAGCAGCTCGGGACAGATTTACGAGCAGTACTTC
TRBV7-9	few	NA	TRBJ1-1	CASSLEGQRNTEAFF	TGTGCCAGCAGCTTAGAGGGACAAAGGAACACTGAAGCTTTCTTT
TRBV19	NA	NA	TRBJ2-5	CASSIPAARQETQYF	TGTGCCAGTAGTATCCCCGCGGCGAGGCAAGAGACCCAGTACTTC
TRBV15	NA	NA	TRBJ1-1	CATSRDGGVGAEAFF	TGTGCCACCAGCAGAGATGGAGGGGTAGGGGCTGAAGCTTTCTTT
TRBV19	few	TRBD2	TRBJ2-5	CASSISVAGLQETQYF	TGTGCCAGTAGTATATCTGTAGCGGGTTTACAGGAGACCCAGTACTTC
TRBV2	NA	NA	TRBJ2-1	CASSVEGDDEQFF	TGTGCCAGCAGCGTAGAAGGAGACGATGAGCAGTTCTTC
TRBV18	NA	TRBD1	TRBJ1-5	CASSPTGENQPQHF	TGTGCCAGCTCACCCACAGGGGAGAATCAGCCCCAGCATTTT
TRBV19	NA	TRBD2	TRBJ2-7	CASSIQVLAGGDEQYF	TGTGCCAGTAGTATCCAGGTGCTAGCGGGAGGTGACGAGCAGTACTTC
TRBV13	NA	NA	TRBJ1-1	CASSLPFGEGSGNEAFF	TGTGCCAGCAGCCTCCCTTTTGGGGAGGGGAGTGGGAATGAAGCTTTCTTT
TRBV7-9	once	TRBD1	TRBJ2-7	CASSAGTGSYEQYF	TGTGCCAGCAGCGCCGGGACAGGGAGCTACGAGCAGTACTTC
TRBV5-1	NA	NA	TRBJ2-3	CASSLGLAGTDTQYF	TGCGCCAGCAGCTTGGGCCTAGCAGGCACAGATACGCAGTATTTT
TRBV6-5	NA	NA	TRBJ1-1	CASSYSGGPTEAFF	TGTGCCAGCAGTTACTCGGGGGGGCCAACTGAAGCTTTCTTT
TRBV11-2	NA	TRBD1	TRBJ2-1	CASSPHPDRDNEQFF	TGTGCCAGCAGCCCCCATCCCGACAGGGATAATGAGCAGTTCTTC
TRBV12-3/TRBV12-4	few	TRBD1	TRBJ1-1	CASSLDRGEAFF	TGTGCCAGCAGTTTAGACAGGGGAGAAGCTTTCTTT
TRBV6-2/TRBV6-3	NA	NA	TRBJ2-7	CASSWTRGEGARKYEQYF	TGTGCCAGCAGTTGGACCCGCGGGGAAGGGGCTCGGAAATACGAGCAGTACTTC
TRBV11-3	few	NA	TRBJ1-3	CASSAFSGNTIYF	TGTGCCAGCAGCGCGTTCTCTGGAAACACCATATATTTT